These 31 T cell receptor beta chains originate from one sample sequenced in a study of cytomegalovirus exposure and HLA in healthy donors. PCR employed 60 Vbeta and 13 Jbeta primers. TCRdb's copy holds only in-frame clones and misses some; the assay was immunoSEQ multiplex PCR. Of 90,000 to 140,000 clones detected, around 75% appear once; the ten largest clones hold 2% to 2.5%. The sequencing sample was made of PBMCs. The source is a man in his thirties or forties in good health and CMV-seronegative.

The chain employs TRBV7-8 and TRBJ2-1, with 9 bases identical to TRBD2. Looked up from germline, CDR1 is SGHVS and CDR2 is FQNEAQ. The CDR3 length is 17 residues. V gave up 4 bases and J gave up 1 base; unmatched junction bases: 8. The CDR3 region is CASSSRGSGGSYNEQFF. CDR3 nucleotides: TGTGCCAGCAGCTCCCGGGGTAGCGGGGGATCCTACAATGAGCAGTTCTTC.

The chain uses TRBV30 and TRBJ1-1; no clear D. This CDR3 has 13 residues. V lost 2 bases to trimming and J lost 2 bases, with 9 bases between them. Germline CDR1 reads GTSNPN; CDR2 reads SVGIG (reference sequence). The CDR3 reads CAWSPQTNTEAFF. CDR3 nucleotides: TGTGCCTGGAGTCCTCAGACTAACACTGAAGCTTTCTTT.

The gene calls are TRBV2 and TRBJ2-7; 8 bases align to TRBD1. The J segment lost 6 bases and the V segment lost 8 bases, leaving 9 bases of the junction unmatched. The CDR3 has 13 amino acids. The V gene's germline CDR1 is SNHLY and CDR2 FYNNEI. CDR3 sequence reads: CASGRDRTTEQYF. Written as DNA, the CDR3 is TGTGCCAGCGGCCGGGACAGGACTACCGAGCAGTACTTC.

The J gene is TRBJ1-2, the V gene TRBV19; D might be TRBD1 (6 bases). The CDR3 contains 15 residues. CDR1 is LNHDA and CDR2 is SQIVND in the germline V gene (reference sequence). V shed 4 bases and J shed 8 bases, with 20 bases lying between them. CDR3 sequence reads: CASSTYNREDKGYTF. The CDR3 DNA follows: TGTGCCAGTAGTACGTACAACAGGGAAGATAAGGGCTACACCTTC.

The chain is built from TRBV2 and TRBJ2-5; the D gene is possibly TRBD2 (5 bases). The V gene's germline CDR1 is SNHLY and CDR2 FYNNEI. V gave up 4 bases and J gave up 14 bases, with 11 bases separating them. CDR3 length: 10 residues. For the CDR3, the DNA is TGTGCCAGCAGTGTTCCTAGCCAATACTTC. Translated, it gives CASSVPSQYF.

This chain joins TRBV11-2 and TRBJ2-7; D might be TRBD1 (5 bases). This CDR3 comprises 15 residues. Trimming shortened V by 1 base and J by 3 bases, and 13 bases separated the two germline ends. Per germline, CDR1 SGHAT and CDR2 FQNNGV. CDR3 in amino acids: CASSLGRRQGYEQYF. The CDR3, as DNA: TGTGCCAGCAGCTTAGGGCGGCGGCAGGGCTACGAGCAGTACTTC.

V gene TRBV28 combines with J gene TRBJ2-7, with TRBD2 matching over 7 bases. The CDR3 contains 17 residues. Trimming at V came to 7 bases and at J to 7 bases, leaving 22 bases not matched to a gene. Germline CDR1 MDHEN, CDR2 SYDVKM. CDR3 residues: CASTPGSGPALSWEQYF. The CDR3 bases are TGTGCCAGCACCCCGGGTAGCGGGCCGGCCCTTTCGTGGGAGCAGTACTTC.

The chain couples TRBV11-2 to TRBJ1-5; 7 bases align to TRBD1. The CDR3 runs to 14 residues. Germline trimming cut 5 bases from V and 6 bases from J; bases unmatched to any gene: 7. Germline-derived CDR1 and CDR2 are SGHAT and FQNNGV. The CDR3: CASSHSGGGQPQHF. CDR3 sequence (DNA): TGTGCCAGCAGCCACTCAGGGGGTGGTCAGCCCCAGCATTTT.

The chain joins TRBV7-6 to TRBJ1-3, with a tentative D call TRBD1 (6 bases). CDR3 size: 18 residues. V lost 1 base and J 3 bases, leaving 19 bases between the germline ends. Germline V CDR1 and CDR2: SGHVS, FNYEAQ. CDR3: CASSLGQRGGLFGNTIYF. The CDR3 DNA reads TGTGCCAGCAGCTTAGGCCAGAGAGGGGGTTTATTTGGAAACACCATATATTTT. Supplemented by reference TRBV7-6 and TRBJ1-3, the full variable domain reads GAGVSQSPRYKVTKRGQDVALRCDPISGHVSLYWYRQALGQGPEFLTYFNYEAQQDKSGLPNDRFSAERPEGSISTLTIQRTEQRDSAMYRCASSLGQRGGLFGNTIYFGEGSWLTVV.

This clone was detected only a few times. CDR3 bases: TGTGCTACCGCGGGGAACACTGAAGCTTTCTTT. As protein: CATAGNTEAFF. The V gene is TRBV6-6, the J gene TRBJ1-1, with unresolved D. Germline V gene sequence: CDR1 MNHNY, CDR2 SVGAGI (reference sequence). The CDR3 has 11 amino acids.

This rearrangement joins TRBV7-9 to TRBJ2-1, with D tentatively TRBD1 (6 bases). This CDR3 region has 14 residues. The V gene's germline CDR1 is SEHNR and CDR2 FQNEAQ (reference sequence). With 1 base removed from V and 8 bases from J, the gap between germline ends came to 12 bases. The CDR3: CASSLVGGNDEQFF. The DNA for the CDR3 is TGTGCCAGCAGCTTAGTAGGGGGTAACGATGAGCAGTTCTTC.

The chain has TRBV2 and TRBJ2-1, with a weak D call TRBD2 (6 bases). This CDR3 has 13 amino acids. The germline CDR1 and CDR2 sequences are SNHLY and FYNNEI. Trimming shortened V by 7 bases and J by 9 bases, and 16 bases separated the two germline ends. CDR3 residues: CASKVRDPSEQFF. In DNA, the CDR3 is TGTGCCAGCAAGGTGCGGGATCCTAGTGAGCAGTTCTTC.

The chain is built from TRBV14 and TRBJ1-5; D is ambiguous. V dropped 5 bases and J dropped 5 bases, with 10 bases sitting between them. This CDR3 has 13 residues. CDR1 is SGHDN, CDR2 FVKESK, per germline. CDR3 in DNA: TGTGCCAGCAGCTTTTCAGATTATCAGCCCCAGCATTTT. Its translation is CASSFSDYQPQHF. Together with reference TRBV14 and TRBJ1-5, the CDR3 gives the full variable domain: EAGVTQFPSHSVIEKGQTVTLRCDPISGHDNLYWYRRVMGKEIKFLLHFVKESKQDESGMPNNRFLAERTGGTYSTLKVQPAELEDSGVYFCASSFSDYQPQHFGDGTRLSIL.

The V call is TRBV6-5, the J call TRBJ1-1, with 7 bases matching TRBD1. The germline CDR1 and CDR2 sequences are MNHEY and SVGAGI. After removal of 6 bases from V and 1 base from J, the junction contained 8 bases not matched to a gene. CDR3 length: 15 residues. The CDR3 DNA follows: TGTGCCAGCAGCATACTGGGGACAGAGAACACTGAAGCTTTCTTT. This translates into CASSILGTENTEAFF.

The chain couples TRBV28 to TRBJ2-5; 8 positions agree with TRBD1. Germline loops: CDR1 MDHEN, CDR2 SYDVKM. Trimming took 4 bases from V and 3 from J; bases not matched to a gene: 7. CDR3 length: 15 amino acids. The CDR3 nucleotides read TGTGCCAGCAGTTCCCCACAGGGACAGGAAGAGACCCAGTACTTC. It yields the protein CASSSPQGQEETQYF.

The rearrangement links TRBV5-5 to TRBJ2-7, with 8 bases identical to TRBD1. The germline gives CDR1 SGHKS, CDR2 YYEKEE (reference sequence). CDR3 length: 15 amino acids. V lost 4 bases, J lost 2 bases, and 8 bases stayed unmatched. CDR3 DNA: TGTGCCAGCAGCCCCGCCAGGGGGCTAGCCTACGAGCAGTACTTC. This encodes CASSPARGLAYEQYF.

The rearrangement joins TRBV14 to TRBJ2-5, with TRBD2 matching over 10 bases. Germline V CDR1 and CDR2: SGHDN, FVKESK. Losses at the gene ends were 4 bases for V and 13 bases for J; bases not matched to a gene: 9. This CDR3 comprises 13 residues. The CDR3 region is CASSPRTSGSRYF. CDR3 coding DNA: TGTGCCAGCAGCCCCCGGACTAGCGGCTCGCGGTACTTC.

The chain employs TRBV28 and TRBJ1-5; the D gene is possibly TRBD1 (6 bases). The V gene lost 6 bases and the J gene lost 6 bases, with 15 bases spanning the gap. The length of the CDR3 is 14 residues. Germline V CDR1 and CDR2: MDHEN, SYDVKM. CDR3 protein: CASSPRGGGQPQHF. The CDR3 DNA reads TGTGCCAGCAGCCCGAGGGGGGGTGGTCAGCCCCAGCATTTT.

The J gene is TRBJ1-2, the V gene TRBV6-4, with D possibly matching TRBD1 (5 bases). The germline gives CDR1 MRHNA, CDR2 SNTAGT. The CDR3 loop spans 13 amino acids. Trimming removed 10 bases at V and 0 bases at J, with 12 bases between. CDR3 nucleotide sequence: TGTGCCATCAGGGACCTCCCTAACTATGGCTACACCTTC. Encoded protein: CAIRDLPNYGYTF.

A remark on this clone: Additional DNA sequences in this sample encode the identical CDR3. CDR3 amino acids: CASSELRNEQFF. CDR3 bases: TGTGCCAGCAGTGAACTCAGGAATGAGCAGTTCTTC. V gene TRBV2 combines with J gene TRBJ2-1; no reliable D call. Germline CDR1 SNHLY, CDR2 FYNNEI. The ends were cut back, 2 bases at V and 7 bases at J, with 6 bases in the middle. The CDR3 is 12 amino acids. Drawing the rest from reference TRBV2 and TRBJ2-1, the complete variable domain is EPEVTQTPSHQVTQMGQEVILRCVPISNHLYFYWYRQILGQKVEFLVSFYNNEISEKSEIFDDQFSVERPDGSNFTLKIRSTKLEDSAMYFCASSELRNEQFFGPGTRLTVL.

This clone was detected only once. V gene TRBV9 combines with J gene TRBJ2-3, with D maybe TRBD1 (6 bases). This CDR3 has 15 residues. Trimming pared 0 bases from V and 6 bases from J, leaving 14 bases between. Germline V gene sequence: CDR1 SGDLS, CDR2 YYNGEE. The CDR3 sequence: CASSVGAGATDTQYF. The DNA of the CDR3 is TGTGCCAGCAGCGTAGGGGCAGGGGCAACGGATACGCAGTATTTT.

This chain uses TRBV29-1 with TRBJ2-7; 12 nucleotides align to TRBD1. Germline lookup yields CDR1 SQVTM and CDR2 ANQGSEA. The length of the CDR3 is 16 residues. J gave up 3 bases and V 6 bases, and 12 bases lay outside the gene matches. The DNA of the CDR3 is TGCAGCGTAGCCGGGACAGGGGGCTACGGAAACTACGAGCAGTACTTC. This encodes CSVAGTGGYGNYEQYF.

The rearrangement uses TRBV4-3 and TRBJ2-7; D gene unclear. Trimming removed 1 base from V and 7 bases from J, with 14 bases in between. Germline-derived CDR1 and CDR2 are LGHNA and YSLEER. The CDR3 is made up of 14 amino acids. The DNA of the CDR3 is TGCGCCAGCAGCCAAGTAGTGTCTACCGCAGAGCAGTACTTC. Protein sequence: CASSQVVSTAEQYF.

The CDR3 region is CASLAGVTAGTGELFF. CDR3 DNA sequence: TGTGCCAGCCTAGCGGGGGTAACCGCGGGGACCGGGGAGCTGTTTTTT. The chain recombines TRBV2 with TRBJ2-2, with TRBD2 matching over 10 bases. V lost 8 bases to trimming and J lost 5 bases; unmatched junction nucleotides: 11. Per germline, CDR1 SNHLY and CDR2 FYNNEI. This CDR3 is built from 16 residues.

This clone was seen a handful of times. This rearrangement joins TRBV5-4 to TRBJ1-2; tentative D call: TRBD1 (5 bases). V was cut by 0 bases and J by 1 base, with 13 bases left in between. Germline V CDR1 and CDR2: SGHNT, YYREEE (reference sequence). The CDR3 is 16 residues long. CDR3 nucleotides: TGTGCCAGCAGCTTGGTTGGAGGGACGGGTAACTATGGCTACACCTTC. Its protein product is CASSLVGGTGNYGYTF.

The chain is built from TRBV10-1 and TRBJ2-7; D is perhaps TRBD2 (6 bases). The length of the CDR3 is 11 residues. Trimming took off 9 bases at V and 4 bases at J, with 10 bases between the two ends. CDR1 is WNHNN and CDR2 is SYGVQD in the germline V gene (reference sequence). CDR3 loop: CASSGGYEQYF. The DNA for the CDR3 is TGCGCCAGTAGCGGAGGTTACGAGCAGTACTTC.

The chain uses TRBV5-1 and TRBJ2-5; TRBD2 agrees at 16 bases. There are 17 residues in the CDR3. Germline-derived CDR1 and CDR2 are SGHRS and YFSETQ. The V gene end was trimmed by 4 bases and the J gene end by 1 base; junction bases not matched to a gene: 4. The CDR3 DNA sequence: TGCGCCAGCAGCCGGGGACTAGCGGGGGGGTTCCAAGAGACCCAGTACTTC. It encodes CASSRGLAGGFQETQYF.

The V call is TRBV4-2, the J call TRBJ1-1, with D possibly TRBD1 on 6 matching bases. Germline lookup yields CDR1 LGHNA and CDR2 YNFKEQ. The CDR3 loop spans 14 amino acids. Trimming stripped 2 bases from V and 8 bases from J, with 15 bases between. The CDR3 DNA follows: TGTGCCAGCAGCCAAACTAGCGGGACACAAGAAGCTTTCTTT. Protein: CASSQTSGTQEAFF.

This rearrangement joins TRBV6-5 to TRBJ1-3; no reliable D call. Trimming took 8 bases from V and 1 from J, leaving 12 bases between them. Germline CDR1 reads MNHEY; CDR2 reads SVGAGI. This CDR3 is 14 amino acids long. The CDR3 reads CASAVTYSGNTIYF. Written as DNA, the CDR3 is TGTGCCAGCGCGGTCACCTATTCTGGAAACACCATATATTTT.

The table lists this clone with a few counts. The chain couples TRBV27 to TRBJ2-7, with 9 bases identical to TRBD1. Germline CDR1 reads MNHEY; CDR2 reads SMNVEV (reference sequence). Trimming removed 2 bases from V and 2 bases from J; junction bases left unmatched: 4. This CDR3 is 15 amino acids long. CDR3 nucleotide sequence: TGTGCCAGCAGTTTAACAGGGGGCCTTACCTACGAGCAGTACTTC. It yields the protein CASSLTGGLTYEQYF.

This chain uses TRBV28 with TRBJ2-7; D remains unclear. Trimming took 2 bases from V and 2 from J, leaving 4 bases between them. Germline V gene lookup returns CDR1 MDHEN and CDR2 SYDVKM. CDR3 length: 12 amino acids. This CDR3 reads CASSLAAYEQYF. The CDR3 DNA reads TGTGCCAGCAGTTTAGCAGCCTACGAGCAGTACTTC.